A selection of T cell receptor beta chains follows, all from one sample in a study of monozygotic twins with inflammatory bowel disease. No DNA is given; TCRdb re-called the 5' RACE reads and lists each CDR3 protein once. This table lists about 150,000 distinct CDR3 sequences. The sequenced material came from blood. Receptor source: a human donor with ulcerative colitis or Crohn's disease, or a healthy co-twin of an affected twin (not recorded which). Both conserved end residues are part of each CDR3.

>TRBV4-3|TRBJ2-5
CASSQDGRGETQYF
>TRBV29-1|TRBJ2-3
CSVEGRKGTDTQYF
>TRBV5-5|TRBJ2-7
CASSSYGTGALEQYF
>TRBV29-1|TRBJ2-2
CSVGRGMGNTGELFF
>TRBV20-1|TRBJ1-5
CSAPYRGPDQPQHF
>TRBV2|TRBJ2-4
CASREPVAKNIQYF
>TRBV3-1|TRBJ2-1
CASSLEGLAVSSYNEQFF
>TRBV19|TRBJ2-3
CASTSDRELSDTQYF
>TRBV12-3/TRBV12-4|TRBJ2-4
CASSLLSWTGVSENIQYF
>TRBV3-1|TRBJ1-2
CASSPSGAYGYTF
>TRBV27|TRBJ2-7
CASSLSGTVYEQYF
>TRBV11-2|TRBJ1-2
CASSPPSREKGTGHYGYTF
>TRBV7-9|TRBJ2-3
CASSRTSGTTDTQYF
>TRBV29-1|TRBJ2-1
CSVDGTSGYNEQFF
>TRBV6-1|TRBJ1-1
CASRHRWGQGTEAFF
>TRBV7-9|TRBJ2-5
CASSLINRETQYF
>TRBV7-2|TRBJ2-7
CASSSAAPYEQYF
>TRBV7-9|TRBJ1-3
CASSFDGRSGNTIYF
>TRBV24-1|TRBJ2-7
CATQGGTAYEQYF
>TRBV20-1|TRBJ2-7
CSARTGLAGVSYEQYF
>TRBV20-1|TRBJ2-1
CSARDAAGGYNEQFF
>TRBV6-4|TRBJ2-3
CASSDSMAGPDTQYF
>TRBV11-2|TRBJ1-1
CASSIKVNTEAFF
>TRBV2|TRBJ1-2
CASSEASRGVSSYGYTF
>TRBV6-5|TRBJ1-5
CASSYGDRGRQPQHF
>TRBV15|TRBJ2-1
CATSSGPDAEQFF
>TRBV5-1|TRBJ1-1
CASSLGVGSDTEAFF
>TRBV7-3|TRBJ2-2
CASSLQGAVSTGELFF
>TRBV12-3/TRBV12-4|TRBJ1-5
CASRSLGGQPQHF
>TRBV28|TRBJ2-7
CASSRTGEDEQYF
>TRBV5-1|TRBJ2-7
CASSLKLVTHEQYF
>TRBV11-2|TRBJ2-7
CASSLLGPTGGLVHEQYF
>TRBV5-6|TRBJ2-2
CASISRSGGRSSGELFF
>TRBV20-1|TRBJ2-3
CSAALSGSRTDTQYF
>TRBV10-3|TRBJ1-4
CAISEVPRGLNEKLFF
>TRBV12-3/TRBV12-4|TRBJ2-2
CASSLSGSGTGELFF
>TRBV27|TRBJ2-2
CASRGVFWTGDTGELFF
>TRBV12-3/TRBV12-4|TRBJ1-1
CASSLAGGGTEAFF
>TRBV27|TRBJ1-4
CASRVQGGEKLFF
>TRBV18|TRBJ2-7
CASSPRQSSYEQYF
>TRBV29-1|TRBJ1-1
CSVEDPRRNTEAFF
>TRBV15|TRBJ1-5
CATSRDRGNQPQHF
>TRBV7-2|TRBJ2-4
CASSFGGRGNIQYF
>TRBV6-5|TRBJ2-7
CASSYRRTGGSSYEQYF
>TRBV7-9|TRBJ1-5
CASSSSDRANQPQHF
>TRBV9|TRBJ2-1
CASSVAPGEQFF
>TRBV11-1|TRBJ2-2
CASSSRTGPTFNTGELFF
>TRBV7-9|TRBJ2-1
CASSIRDRLWNEQFF
>TRBV5-1|TRBJ2-3
CASTVGVTSTDTQYF
>TRBV30|TRBJ2-1
CAWRGIGNEQFF
>TRBV5-1|TRBJ2-7
CASSRDSLSYEQYF
>TRBV5-1|TRBJ2-3
CASSLERPGADTQYF
>TRBV28|TRBJ1-6
CASSLGDRTFSPLHF
>TRBV7-3|TRBJ2-1
CASSLFRTSGVGYNEQFF
>TRBV20-1|TRBJ2-3
CSARDQSGTDTQYF
>TRBV20-1|TRBJ2-2
CSARSADPELAGITGELFF